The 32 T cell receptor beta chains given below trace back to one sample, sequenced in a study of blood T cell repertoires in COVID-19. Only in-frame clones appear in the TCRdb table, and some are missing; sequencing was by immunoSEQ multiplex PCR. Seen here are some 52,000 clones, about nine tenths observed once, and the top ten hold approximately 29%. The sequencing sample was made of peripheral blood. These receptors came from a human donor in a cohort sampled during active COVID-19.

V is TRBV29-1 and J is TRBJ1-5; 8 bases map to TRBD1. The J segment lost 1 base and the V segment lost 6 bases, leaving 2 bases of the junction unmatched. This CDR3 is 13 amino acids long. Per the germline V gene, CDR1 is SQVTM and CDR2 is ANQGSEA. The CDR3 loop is CSVRQGSNQPQHF. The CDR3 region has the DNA TGCAGCGTCCGACAGGGGAGCAATCAGCCCCAGCATTTT.

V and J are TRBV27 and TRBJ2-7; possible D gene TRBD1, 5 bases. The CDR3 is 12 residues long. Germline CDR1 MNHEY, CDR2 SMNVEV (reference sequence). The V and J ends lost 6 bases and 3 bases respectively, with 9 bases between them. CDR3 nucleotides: TGTGCCAGCAGGACAGCTTACTACGAGCAGTACTTC. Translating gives CASRTAYYEQYF.

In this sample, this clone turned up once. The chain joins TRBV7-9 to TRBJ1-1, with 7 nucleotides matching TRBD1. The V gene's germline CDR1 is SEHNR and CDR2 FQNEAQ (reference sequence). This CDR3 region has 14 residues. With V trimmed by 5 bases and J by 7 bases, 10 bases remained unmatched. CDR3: CASSETGRTIEAFF. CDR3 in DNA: TGTGCCAGCAGCGAGACAGGGAGAACGATTGAAGCTTTCTTT.

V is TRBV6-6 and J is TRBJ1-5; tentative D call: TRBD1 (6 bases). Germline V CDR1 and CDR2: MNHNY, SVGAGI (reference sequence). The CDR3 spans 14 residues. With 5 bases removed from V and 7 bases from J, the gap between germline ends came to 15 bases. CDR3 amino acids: CASSAQGFDQPQHF. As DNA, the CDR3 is TGTGCCAGCAGTGCACAGGGTTTCGACCAGCCCCAGCATTTT.

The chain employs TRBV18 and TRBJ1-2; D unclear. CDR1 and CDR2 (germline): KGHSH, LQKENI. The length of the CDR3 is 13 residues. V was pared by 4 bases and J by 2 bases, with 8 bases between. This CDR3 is CASSQGVNYGYTF. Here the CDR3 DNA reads TGTGCCAGCTCACAAGGAGTAAACTATGGCTACACCTTC.

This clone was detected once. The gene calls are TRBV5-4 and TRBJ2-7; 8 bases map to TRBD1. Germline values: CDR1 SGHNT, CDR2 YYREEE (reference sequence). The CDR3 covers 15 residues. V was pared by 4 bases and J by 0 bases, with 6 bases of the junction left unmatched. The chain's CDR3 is CASSPGGKSSYEQYF. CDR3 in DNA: TGTGCCAGCAGCCCAGGGGGCAAAAGCTCCTACGAGCAGTACTTC.

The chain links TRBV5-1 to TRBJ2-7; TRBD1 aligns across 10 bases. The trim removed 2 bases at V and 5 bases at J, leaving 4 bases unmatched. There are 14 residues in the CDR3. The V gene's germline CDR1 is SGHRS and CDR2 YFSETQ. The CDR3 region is CASSLGQGGDEQYF. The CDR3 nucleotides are TGCGCCAGCAGCTTAGGACAGGGGGGCGACGAGCAGTACTTC.

The CDR3 DNA reads as TGCGCCAGCGGTCCAGGGGATATCGAGGAGACCCAGTACTTC. This translates into CASGPGDIEETQYF. V gene TRBV5-1 combines with J gene TRBJ2-5; possible D gene TRBD1, 6 bases. The CDR3 consists of 14 residues. Germline V CDR1 and CDR2: SGHRS, YFSETQ. Deletions cut 7 bases from V and 5 bases from J, with 18 bases between.

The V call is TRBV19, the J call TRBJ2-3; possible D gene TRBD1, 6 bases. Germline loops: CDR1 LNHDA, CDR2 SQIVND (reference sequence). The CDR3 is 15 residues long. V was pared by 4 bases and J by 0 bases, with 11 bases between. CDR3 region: CASSNWGPSTDTQYF. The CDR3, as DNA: TGTGCCAGTAGTAACTGGGGGCCCAGCACAGATACGCAGTATTTT.

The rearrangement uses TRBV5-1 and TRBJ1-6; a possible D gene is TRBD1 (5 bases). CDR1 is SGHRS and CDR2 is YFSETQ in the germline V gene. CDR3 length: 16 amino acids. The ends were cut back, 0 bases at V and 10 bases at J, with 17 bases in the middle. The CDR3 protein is CASSLGDYSSRSPLHF. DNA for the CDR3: TGCGCCAGCAGCTTGGGGGACTACAGTAGTAGATCACCCCTCCACTTT.

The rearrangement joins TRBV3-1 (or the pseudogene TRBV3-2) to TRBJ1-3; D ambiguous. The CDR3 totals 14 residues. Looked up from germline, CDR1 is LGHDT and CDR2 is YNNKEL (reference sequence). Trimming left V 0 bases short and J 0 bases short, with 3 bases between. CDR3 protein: CASSQDYSGNTIYF. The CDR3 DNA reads TGTGCCAGCAGCCAAGATTACTCTGGAAACACCATATATTTT.

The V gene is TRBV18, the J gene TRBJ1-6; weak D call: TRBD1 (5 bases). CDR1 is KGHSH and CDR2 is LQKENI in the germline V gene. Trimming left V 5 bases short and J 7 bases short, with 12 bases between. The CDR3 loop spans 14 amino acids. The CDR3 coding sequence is TGTGCCAGCTCATCAATAGCAGGGAATTCACCCCTCCACTTT. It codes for CASSSIAGNSPLHF.

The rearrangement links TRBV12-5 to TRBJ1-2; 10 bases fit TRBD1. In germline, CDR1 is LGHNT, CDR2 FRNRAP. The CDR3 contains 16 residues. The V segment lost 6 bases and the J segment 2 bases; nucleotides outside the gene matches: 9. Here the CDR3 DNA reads TGTGCTAGTGGCACAATGACAGGGGGCCTCAACTATGGCTACACCTTC. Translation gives CASGTMTGGLNYGYTF.

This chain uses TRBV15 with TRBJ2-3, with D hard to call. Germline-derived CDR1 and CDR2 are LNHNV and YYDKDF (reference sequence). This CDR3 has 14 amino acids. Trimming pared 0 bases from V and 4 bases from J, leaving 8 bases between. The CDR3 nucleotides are TGTGCCACCAGCAGAGATGCGGCCCCAGATACGCAGTATTTT. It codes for CATSRDAAPDTQYF.

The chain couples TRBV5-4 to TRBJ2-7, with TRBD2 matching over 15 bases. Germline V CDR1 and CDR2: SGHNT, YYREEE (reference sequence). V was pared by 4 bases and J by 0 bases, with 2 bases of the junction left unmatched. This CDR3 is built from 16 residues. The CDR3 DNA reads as TGTGCCAGCAGCCGGACTAGCGGGAGGGCCTCCTACGAGCAGTACTTC. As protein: CASSRTSGRASYEQYF.

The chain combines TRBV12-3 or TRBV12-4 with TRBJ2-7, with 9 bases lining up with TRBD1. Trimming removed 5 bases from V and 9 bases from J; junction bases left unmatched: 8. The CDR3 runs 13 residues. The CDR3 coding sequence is TGTGCCAGCAGTACTCAGACAGGGGGAGGGCAGTACTTC. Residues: CASSTQTGGGQYF.

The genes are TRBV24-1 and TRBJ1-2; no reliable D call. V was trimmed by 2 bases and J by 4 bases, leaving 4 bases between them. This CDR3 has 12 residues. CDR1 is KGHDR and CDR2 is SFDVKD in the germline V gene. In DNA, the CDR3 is TGTGCCACCAGTGATTACAGCTATGGCTACACCTTC. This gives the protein CATSDYSYGYTF.

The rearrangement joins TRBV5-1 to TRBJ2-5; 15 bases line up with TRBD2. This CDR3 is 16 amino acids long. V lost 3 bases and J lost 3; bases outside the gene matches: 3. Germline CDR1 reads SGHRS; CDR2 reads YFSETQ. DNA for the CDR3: TGCGCCAGCAGCTACCGGACTAGCGGGAGGGAAGAGACCCAGTACTTC. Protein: CASSYRTSGREETQYF.

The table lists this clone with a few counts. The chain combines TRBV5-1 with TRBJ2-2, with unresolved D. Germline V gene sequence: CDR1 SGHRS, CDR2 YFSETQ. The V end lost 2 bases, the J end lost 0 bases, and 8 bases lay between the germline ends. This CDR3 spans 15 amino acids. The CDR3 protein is CASSFVLTNTGELFF. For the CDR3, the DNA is TGCGCCAGCAGCTTTGTCCTTACGAACACCGGGGAGCTGTTTTTT.

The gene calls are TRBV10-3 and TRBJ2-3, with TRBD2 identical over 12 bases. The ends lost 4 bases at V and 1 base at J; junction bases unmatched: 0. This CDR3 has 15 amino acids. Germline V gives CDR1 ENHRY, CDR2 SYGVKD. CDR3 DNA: TGTGCCATCAGTGGACTAGCGGGGGGCACAGATACGCAGTATTTT. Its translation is CAISGLAGGTDTQYF.

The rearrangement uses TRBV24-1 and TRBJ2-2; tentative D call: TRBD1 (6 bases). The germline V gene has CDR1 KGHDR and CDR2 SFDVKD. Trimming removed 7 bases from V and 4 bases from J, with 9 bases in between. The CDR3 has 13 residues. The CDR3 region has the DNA TGTGCCACCAGGCAGGGGCTCACCGGGGAGCTGTTTTTT. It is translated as CATRQGLTGELFF.

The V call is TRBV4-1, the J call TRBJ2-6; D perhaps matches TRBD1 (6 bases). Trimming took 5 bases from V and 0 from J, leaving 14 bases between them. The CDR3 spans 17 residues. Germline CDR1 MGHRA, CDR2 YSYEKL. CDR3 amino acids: CASSIRDTSSGANVLTF. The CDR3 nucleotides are TGCGCCAGCAGCATTAGGGACACCAGCTCTGGGGCCAACGTCCTGACTTTC.

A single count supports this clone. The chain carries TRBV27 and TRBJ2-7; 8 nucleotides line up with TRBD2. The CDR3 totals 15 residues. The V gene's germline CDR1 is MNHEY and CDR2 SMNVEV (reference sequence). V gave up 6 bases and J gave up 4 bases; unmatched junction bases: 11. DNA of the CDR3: TGTGCCAGCAGATTGAGCGGGAGCATCTTGTACGAGCAGTACTTC. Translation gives CASRLSGSILYEQYF.

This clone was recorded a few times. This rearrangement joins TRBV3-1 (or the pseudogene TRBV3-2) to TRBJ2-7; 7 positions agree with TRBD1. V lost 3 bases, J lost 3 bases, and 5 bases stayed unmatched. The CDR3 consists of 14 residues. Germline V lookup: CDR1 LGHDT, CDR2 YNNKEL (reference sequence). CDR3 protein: CASSHPRQGYEQYF. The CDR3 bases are TGTGCCAGCAGCCACCCCCGACAGGGCTACGAGCAGTACTTC.

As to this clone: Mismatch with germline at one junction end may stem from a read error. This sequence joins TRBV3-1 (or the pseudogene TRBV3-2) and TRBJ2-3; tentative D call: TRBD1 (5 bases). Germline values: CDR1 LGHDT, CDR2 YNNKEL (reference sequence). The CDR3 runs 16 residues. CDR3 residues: CASRSLGREDTDPQYF. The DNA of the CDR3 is TGTGCCAGCAGAAGCCTGGGCAGGGAAGACACAGATCCGCAGTATTTT.

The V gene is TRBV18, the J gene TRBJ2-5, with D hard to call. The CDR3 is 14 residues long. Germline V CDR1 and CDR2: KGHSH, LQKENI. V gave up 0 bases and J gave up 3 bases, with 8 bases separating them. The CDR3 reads CASSPPLPEETQYF. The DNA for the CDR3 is TGTGCCAGCTCACCACCTTTACCAGAAGAGACCCAGTACTTC.

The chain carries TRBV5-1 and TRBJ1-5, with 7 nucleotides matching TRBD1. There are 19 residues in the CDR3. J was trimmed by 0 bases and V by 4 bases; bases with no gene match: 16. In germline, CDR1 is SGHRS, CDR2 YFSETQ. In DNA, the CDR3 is TGCGCCAGCAGCCCTCGGGGACAGACTCTGGAGTATAGCAATCAGCCCCAGCATTTT. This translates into CASSPRGQTLEYSNQPQHF. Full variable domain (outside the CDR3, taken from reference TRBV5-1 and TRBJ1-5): KAGVTQTPRYLIKTRGQQVTLSCSPISGHRSVSWYQQTPGQGLQFLFEYFSETQRNKGNFPGRFSGRQFSNSRSEMNVSTLELGDSALYLCASSPRGQTLEYSNQPQHFGDGTRLSIL.

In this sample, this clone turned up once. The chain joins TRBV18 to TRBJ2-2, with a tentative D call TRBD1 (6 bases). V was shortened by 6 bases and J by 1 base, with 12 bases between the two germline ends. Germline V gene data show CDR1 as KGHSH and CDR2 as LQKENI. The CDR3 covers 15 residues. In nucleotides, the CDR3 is TGTGCCAGCTCTCCAGGGGCTCAGAACACCGGGGAGCTGTTTTTT. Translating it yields CASSPGAQNTGELFF.

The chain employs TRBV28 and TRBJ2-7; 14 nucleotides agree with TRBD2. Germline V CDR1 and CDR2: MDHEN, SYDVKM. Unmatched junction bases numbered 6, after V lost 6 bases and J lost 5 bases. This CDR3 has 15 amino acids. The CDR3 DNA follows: TGTGCCAGCAGGGGGACTAGCGGGAGTTTAGACGAGCAGTACTTC. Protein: CASRGTSGSLDEQYF.

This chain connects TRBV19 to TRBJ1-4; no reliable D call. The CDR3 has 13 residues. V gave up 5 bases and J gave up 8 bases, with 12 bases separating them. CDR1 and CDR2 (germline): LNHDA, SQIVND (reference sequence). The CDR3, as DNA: TGTGCCAGTAGTTTTCCGACGGGAGAAAAACTGTTTTTT. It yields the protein CASSFPTGEKLFF.

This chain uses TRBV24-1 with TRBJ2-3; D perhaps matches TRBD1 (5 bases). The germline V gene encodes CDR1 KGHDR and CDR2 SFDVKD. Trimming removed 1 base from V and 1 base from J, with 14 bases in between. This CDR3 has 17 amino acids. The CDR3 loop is CATSDFVGQGGTDTQYF. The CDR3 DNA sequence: TGTGCCACCAGTGATTTCGTAGGGCAGGGTGGCACAGATACGCAGTATTTT.

The CDR3 nucleotides read TGTGCCAGCAGCGTAGTGGGAGTAGGCTACAATGAGCAGTTCTTC. It yields the protein CASSVVGVGYNEQFF. This chain links TRBV9 with TRBJ2-1; D possibly corresponds to TRBD2 (5 bases). The V gene's germline CDR1 is SGDLS and CDR2 YYNGEE. CDR3 length: 15 residues. The V end lost 0 bases, the J end lost 3 bases, and 10 bases lay between the germline ends.